A single sample is the source of the 26 T cell receptor beta chains below, sequenced in a study of T-cell memory formation after mild COVID-19. TCRdb redid the calling of the 5' RACE reads with MiXCR, one entry per CDR3 protein. This table holds 340,000 or so distinct CDR3 sequences, approximately 13% found once. Material for sequencing was PBMCs or a T cell subset sorted from them (not recorded which). The receptors were gathered from a man between 18 and 29 years old who had mild COVID-19 (a few samples of this study predate the infection). Cell type and time point are not known.

Only a few counts were recorded for this clonotype. V usage is TRBV9 and J usage is TRBJ2-3; D perhaps matches TRBD1 (6 bases). Germline V gene sequence: CDR1 SGDLS, CDR2 YYNGEE. The length of the CDR3 is 15 residues. Trimming took 2 bases from V and 0 from J, leaving 10 bases between them. The CDR3 nucleotides are TGTGCCAGCAGCGTCGGGACATCTAGCACAGATACGCAGTATTTT. As protein: CASSVGTSSTDTQYF.

The CDR3 region has the DNA TGCAGCGTTTCGGGAGGGCCCAGCTCTGGAAACACCATATATTTT. Its translation is CSVSGGPSSGNTIYF. This rearrangement joins TRBV29-1 to TRBJ1-3; D call uncertain. The V end was cut by 5 bases, the J end by 0 bases, with 14 bases between. This CDR3 contains 15 residues. Per germline, CDR1 SQVTM and CDR2 ANQGSEA.

This sequence joins TRBV10-3 and TRBJ2-2, with 7 bases fitting TRBD1. This CDR3 contains 14 residues. Germline V gene sequence: CDR1 ENHRY, CDR2 SYGVKD. V dropped 6 bases and J dropped 2; count of bases not matched to a gene: 3. CDR3 bases: TGTGCCATCAGCCGGGACAGAAACACCGGGGAGCTGTTTTTT. Translating gives CAISRDRNTGELFF.

This clonotype has a handful of counts. The CDR3: CASSPGQGFDQPQHF. The CDR3 bases are TGTGCCAGTAGTCCCGGACAGGGTTTTGATCAGCCCCAGCATTTT. The V gene is TRBV19, the J gene TRBJ1-5, with 8 nucleotides matching TRBD1. Germline lookup yields CDR1 LNHDA and CDR2 SQIVND (reference sequence). The CDR3 spans 15 residues. V was clipped by 5 bases and J by 5 bases; unmatched bases: 8.

The chain combines TRBV18 with TRBJ2-7; the match to TRBD1 covers 7 bases. Trimming took 5 bases from V and 1 from J; bases not matched to a gene: 8. The germline CDR1 and CDR2 sequences are KGHSH and LQKENI. The CDR3 extends over 15 amino acids. CDR3: CASSGPGQPSYEQYF. In nucleotides, the CDR3 is TGTGCCAGCTCAGGTCCGGGACAGCCGTCCTACGAGCAGTACTTC. The full variable domain, its missing parts supplied by reference TRBV18 and TRBJ2-7, is NAGVMQNPRHLVRRRGQEARLRCSPMKGHSHVYWYRQLPEEGLKFMVYLQKENIIDESGMPKERFSAEFPKEGPSILRIQQVVRGDSAAYFCASSGPGQPSYEQYFGPGTRLTVT.

This clonotype has only a few counts. This chain joins TRBV5-1 and TRBJ2-3, with 7 bases matching TRBD1. The CDR3 loop spans 17 amino acids. V lost 1 base to trimming and J lost 4 bases; unmatched junction nucleotides: 12. Germline-derived CDR1 and CDR2 are SGHRS and YFSETQ. CDR3 DNA: TGCGCCAGCAGCTTGTCCCTACAGGGGACGGGCGCAGATACGCAGTATTTT. It codes for CASSLSLQGTGADTQYF.

This chain links TRBV27 with TRBJ2-5; D is possibly TRBD1 (5 bases). The V end was cut by 2 bases, the J end by 5 bases, with 15 bases between. This CDR3 is built from 15 residues. CDR1 and CDR2 (germline): MNHEY, SMNVEV (reference sequence). The CDR3 loop is CASSLNLGDWETQYF. The CDR3 bases are TGTGCCAGCAGTTTAAATTTAGGGGATTGGGAGACCCAGTACTTC.

This clonotype was picked up many times. This sequence joins TRBV5-1 and TRBJ1-1, with D tentatively TRBD1 (6 bases). The germline V gene has CDR1 SGHRS and CDR2 YFSETQ. The length of the CDR3 is 14 residues. Trimming left V 2 bases short and J 5 bases short, with 13 bases between. DNA of the CDR3: TGCGCCAGCAGCTTACAGGGAGATGGAACTGAAGCTTTCTTT. The encoded protein is CASSLQGDGTEAFF.

In its sample, this clonotype was seen a few times. This chain uses TRBV27 with TRBJ1-1; no clear D gene. Looked up from germline, CDR1 is MNHEY and CDR2 is SMNVEV (reference sequence). With 6 bases removed from V and 1 base from J, the gap between germline ends came to 12 bases. This CDR3 contains 14 residues. The CDR3 DNA follows: TGTGCCAGCAGATTGTCCCCGGCGAACACTGAAGCTTTCTTT. It yields the protein CASRLSPANTEAFF.

The chain couples TRBV12-3 or TRBV12-4 to TRBJ1-5, with 7 bases that match TRBD1. The CDR3 consists of 13 residues. After removal of 6 bases from V and 7 bases from J, the junction contained 6 bases not matched to a gene. In DNA, the CDR3 is TGTGCCAGCAGCCCTACAGGGGTACAGCCCCAGCATTTT. It codes for CASSPTGVQPQHF.

The sample holds a few counts of this clonotype. This chain's CDR3 is CASGPAGRDTIYF. The CDR3 DNA sequence: TGTGCCAGCGGACCGGCAGGGCGAGACACCATATATTTT. This chain connects TRBV12-3 or TRBV12-4 to TRBJ1-3, with D tentatively TRBD1 (5 bases). The CDR3 covers 13 residues. The V end lost 8 bases, the J end lost 8 bases, and 16 bases lay between the germline ends.

The rearrangement joins TRBV4-2 to TRBJ2-5; maybe TRBD1 (6 bases). CDR1 is LGHNA, CDR2 YNFKEQ, per germline. The CDR3 runs 16 residues. Deletions cut 2 bases from V and 5 bases from J, with 18 bases between. CDR3 sequence reads: CASSQPGPGVQETQYF. CDR3 sequence (DNA): TGTGCCAGCAGCCAACCGGGGCCAGGGGTCCAGGAGACCCAGTACTTC.

This clonotype was recorded only once. This sequence joins TRBV5-4 and TRBJ2-3; D is perhaps TRBD1 (5 bases). Germline V lookup: CDR1 SGHNT, CDR2 YYREEE (reference sequence). The CDR3 has 12 residues. This CDR3 is CGVAGKPDTQYF. In DNA, the CDR3 is TGTGGCGTCGCAGGGAAGCCAGATACGCAGTATTTT. The entire variable domain, with the rest obtained from reference TRBV5-4 and TRBJ2-3, is as follows: ETGVTQSPTHLIKTRGQQVTLRCSSQSGHNTVSWYQQALGQGPQFIFQYYREEENGRGNFPPRFSGLQFPNYSSELNVNALELDDSALYLCGVAGKPDTQYFGPGTRLTVL.

This clonotype was detected only a few times. This chain joins TRBV7-3 and TRBJ2-3, with 7 bases that match TRBD2. The trim removed 8 bases at V and 1 base at J, leaving 6 bases unmatched. The CDR3 consists of 14 residues. From germline, CDR1 is SGHTA and CDR2 FQGTGA. CDR3 DNA sequence: TGTGCCAGCGGGACCAGCGGGGGCACAGATACGCAGTATTTT. This translates into CASGTSGGTDTQYF.

The V call is TRBV7-2, the J call TRBJ2-1; 7 bases fit TRBD2. The V gene's germline CDR1 is SGHTA and CDR2 FQGNSA. After removal of 4 bases from V and 7 bases from J, the junction contained 7 bases not matched to a gene. This CDR3 is 14 amino acids long. CDR3 nucleotide sequence: TGTGCCAGCAGCTCTCGGACTAGGTCAAATGAGCAGTTCTTC. This encodes CASSSRTRSNEQFF.

The table lists this clonotype with a few counts. This chain joins TRBV29-1 and TRBJ2-1; D unresolved. The germline V gene encodes CDR1 SQVTM and CDR2 ANQGSEA. CDR3 length: 11 residues. The V gene lost 5 bases and the J gene lost 4 bases, with 6 bases spanning the gap. This chain's CDR3 is CSVSEYNEQFF. Written as DNA, the CDR3 is TGCAGCGTTTCGGAATACAATGAGCAGTTCTTC.

The chain joins TRBV2 to TRBJ1-2; D call uncertain. Trimming took off 4 bases at V and 4 bases at J, with 10 bases between the two ends. The CDR3 sequence is 13 residues long. Germline V gives CDR1 SNHLY, CDR2 FYNNEI. CDR3 sequence (DNA): TGTGCCAGCAGTGGTTGGGTCCTCTATGGCTACACCTTC. It codes for CASSGWVLYGYTF. Using reference TRBV2 and TRBJ1-2 for the parts outside the CDR3, the full variable domain is EPEVTQTPSHQVTQMGQEVILRCVPISNHLYFYWYRQILGQKVEFLVSFYNNEISEKSEIFDDQFSVERPDGSNFTLKIRSTKLEDSAMYFCASSGWVLYGYTFGSGTRLTVV.

This clonotype was seen repeatedly, ten times or more. The chain has TRBV28 and TRBJ2-3; the match to TRBD2 covers 9 bases. Trimming at V came to 5 bases and at J to 4 bases, leaving 10 bases not matched to a gene. The CDR3 runs to 16 residues. Germline lookup yields CDR1 MDHEN and CDR2 SYDVKM. The CDR3: CASSPQLAGSSDTQYF. The CDR3 DNA reads TGTGCCAGCAGTCCACAGCTAGCGGGGAGTTCAGATACGCAGTATTTT. The full variable domain, completed using reference TRBV28 and TRBJ2-3, is DVKVTQSSRYLVKRTGEKVFLECVQDMDHENMFWYRQDPGLGLRLIYFSYDVKMKEKGDIPEGYSVSREKKERFSLILESASTNQTSMYLCASSPQLAGSSDTQYFGPGTRLTVL.

On this clonotype: A much larger clone is a single base away; this may be a read error. The chain carries TRBV29-1 and TRBJ2-4; D uncertain. Germline-derived CDR1 and CDR2 are SQVTM and ANQGSEA. Trimming cost V 4 bases and J 3 bases, with 13 bases left between them. This CDR3 contains 14 residues. This CDR3 reads CSVVHGVHKNIQYF. In DNA, the CDR3 is TGCAGCGTTGTACACGGCGTTCACAAAAACATTCAGTACTTC.

This clonotype showed up just a few times. The CDR3 DNA follows: TGTGCCAGCAGCTCAAACAGGGGGGGCACAGATACGCAGTATTTT. This codes for CASSSNRGGTDTQYF. The chain carries TRBV7-2 and TRBJ2-3; 8 bases are shared with TRBD1. The germline V gene has CDR1 SGHTA and CDR2 FQGNSA. The CDR3 sequence is 15 residues long. J lost 1 base, V lost 4 bases, and 4 bases had no gene match.

In this sample, this clonotype turned up a few times. This sequence joins TRBV6-5 and TRBJ2-2; D ambiguous. This CDR3 spans 13 amino acids. CDR1 MNHEY and CDR2 SVGAGI come from the germline V gene. Trimming took 2 bases from V and 4 from J, leaving 5 bases between them. The CDR3 protein is CASSYDATGELFF. Here the CDR3 DNA reads TGTGCCAGCAGTTACGATGCCACCGGGGAGCTGTTTTTT.

This chain uses TRBV11-1 with TRBJ2-3; TRBD2 matches at 8 bases. V was clipped by 5 bases and J by 6 bases; unmatched bases: 10. CDR1 SGHAT and CDR2 FQDESV come from the germline V gene (reference sequence). The CDR3 totals 15 residues. The CDR3 loop reads CASSRGGVMLDTQYF. Here the CDR3 DNA reads TGTGCCAGCAGCCGGGGGGGAGTTATGCTCGATACGCAGTATTTT.

This chain uses TRBV7-2 with TRBJ1-6; no definite D call. This CDR3 contains 15 residues. Germline assignment: CDR1 SGHTA and CDR2 FQGNSA. The V and J ends lost 1 base and 9 bases respectively, with 13 bases between them. CDR3 amino acids: CASSLGGLRGSPLHF. CDR3 sequence (DNA): TGTGCCAGCAGCTTAGGGGGTCTGCGGGGTTCACCCCTCCACTTT.

This clonotype occurred a few times. The chain recombines TRBV5-1 with TRBJ2-5, with 7 bases aligning to TRBD1. This CDR3 spans 14 amino acids. Germline V gives CDR1 SGHRS, CDR2 YFSETQ. After removal of 3 bases from V and 2 bases from J, the junction contained 4 bases not matched to a gene. The CDR3 region has the DNA TGCGCCAGCAGCTCCGGACAGGAGCAAGAGACCCAGTACTTC. It is translated as CASSSGQEQETQYF.

This clonotype has just a few counts. V usage is TRBV6-5 and J usage is TRBJ1-1; unclear D gene. V lost 8 bases, J lost 3 bases, and 7 bases lay in between. Germline lookup yields CDR1 MNHEY and CDR2 SVGAGI. The CDR3 covers 11 residues. CDR3 region: CASRTDTEAFF. The CDR3 region has the DNA TGTGCCAGCCGGACGGACACTGAAGCTTTCTTT.

The chain is built from TRBV27 and TRBJ1-2; D is uncertain. Germline values: CDR1 MNHEY, CDR2 SMNVEV (reference sequence). The CDR3 is 12 amino acids. V was pared by 7 bases and J by 7 bases, with 13 bases between. The CDR3, as DNA: TGTGCCAGCACCACTTTAGGTCGTGGCTACACCTTC. This gives the protein CASTTLGRGYTF.